These 31 T cell receptor beta chains came from one sample sequenced in a study of T cell repertoires in cytomegalovirus infection. No cognate antigen is known for these TCRs. TCRdb ran MiXCR on the reads and lists one entry per CDR3 protein. Of a few hundred thousand distinct CDR3 sequences in the sample, 40% are singletons; the top ten hold around 46%. Sequences were derived from cultured PBMCs, sampled from culture after CMV antigen stimulation. These receptors all come from a human donor in good health (CMV status not recorded). Some clones in this sample may be carry-over from other donors' samples.

This sequence joins TRBV29-1 and TRBJ2-7, with D perhaps matching TRBD1 (6 bases). There are 12 residues in the CDR3. Deletions cut 1 base from V and 6 bases from J, with 10 bases between. CDR1 and CDR2 (germline): SQVTM, ANQGSEA. The CDR3 DNA follows: TGCAGCGTTGAAGGTGACAGGACCGAGCAGTACTTC. Encoded protein: CSVEGDRTEQYF.

This clonotype has a count of ten or more. The genes are TRBV7-2 and TRBJ2-7; D possibly corresponds to TRBD2 (5 bases). With 3 bases removed from V and 2 bases from J, the gap between germline ends came to 8 bases. The CDR3 is 13 residues long. CDR1 is SGHTA and CDR2 is FQGNSA in the germline V gene. CDR3 nucleotides: TGTGCCAGCAGCTTCTCGCGGGCCTACGAGCAGTACTTC. Its protein product is CASSFSRAYEQYF.

V gene TRBV20-1 combines with J gene TRBJ2-7, with D possibly matching TRBD1 (6 bases). This CDR3 comprises 13 residues. V lost 5 bases and J lost 0, with 11 bases in between. Germline assignment: CDR1 DFQATT and CDR2 SNEGSKA (reference sequence). CDR3 in DNA: TGCAGTGCTTGGACGGACAGCTCCTACGAGCAGTACTTC. This sequence encodes CSAWTDSSYEQYF.

This chain joins TRBV7-9 and TRBJ1-1, with D unclear. This CDR3 contains 13 residues. Germline values: CDR1 SEHNR, CDR2 FQNEAQ (reference sequence). The ends were cut back, 2 bases at V and 3 bases at J, with 7 bases in the middle. The CDR3 nucleotides are TGTGCCAGCAGCTTAACCGCGGACACTGAAGCTTTCTTT. It specifies CASSLTADTEAFF.

This clonotype came up a few times. This chain joins TRBV7-2 and TRBJ2-6; D gene ambiguous. CDR1 SGHTA and CDR2 FQGNSA come from the germline V gene. V was clipped by 3 bases and J by 2 bases, with 11 bases between them. The length of the CDR3 is 16 residues. CDR3 loop: CASSFLHLAGANVLTF. As DNA, the CDR3 is TGTGCCAGCAGCTTCCTCCACCTCGCTGGGGCCAACGTCCTGACTTTC. The full variable domain, its missing parts supplied by reference TRBV7-2 and TRBJ2-6, is GAGVSQSPSNKVTEKGKDVELRCDPISGHTALYWYRQSLGQGLEFLIYFQGNSAPDKSGLPSDRFSAERTGGSVSTLTIQRTQQEDSAVYLCASSFLHLAGANVLTFGAGSRLTVL.

In its sample, this clonotype was seen a few times. The chain uses TRBV20-1 and TRBJ2-7; no firm D call. The CDR3 contains 14 residues. CDR1 is DFQATT, CDR2 SNEGSKA, per germline (reference sequence). V was cut by 3 bases and J by 0 bases, with 12 bases left in between. The CDR3 reads CSARDLRSSYEQYF. In DNA form, the CDR3 reads TGCAGTGCTAGGGATCTAAGGAGCTCCTACGAGCAGTACTTC.

This clonotype was seen more than once but under ten times. The chain combines TRBV7-2 with TRBJ1-4, with 9 nucleotides matching TRBD1. This CDR3 comprises 15 residues. Germline trimming cut 4 bases from V and 7 bases from J; bases unmatched to any gene: 7. Germline lookup yields CDR1 SGHTA and CDR2 FQGNSA. In DNA, the CDR3 is TGTGCCAGCAGCTCCCCTCGGGACAGGGCTGAAAAACTGTTTTTT. Protein: CASSSPRDRAEKLFF.

V gene TRBV20-1 combines with J gene TRBJ2-5; D is perhaps TRBD1 (6 bases). The CDR3 has 17 amino acids. Trimming took off 4 bases at V and 7 bases at J, with 28 bases between the two ends. The V gene's germline CDR1 is DFQATT and CDR2 SNEGSKA (reference sequence). The CDR3 DNA follows: TGCAGTGCTACTCCCACAGGGTCTGTCCGTGCGTGGTGGACCCAGTACTTC. It specifies CSATPTGSVRAWWTQYF.

In this sample, this clonotype turned up a few times. The chain links TRBV3-1 to TRBJ1-4, with 7 bases aligning to TRBD1. CDR3 length: 15 residues. V lost 3 bases to trimming and J lost 8 bases; unmatched junction nucleotides: 9. The germline gives CDR1 LGHDT, CDR2 YNNKEL (reference sequence). CDR3 sequence: CASSHLGGGEEKLFF. The CDR3 nucleotides are TGTGCCAGCAGCCACTTGGGAGGGGGCGAGGAAAAACTGTTTTTT.

CDR3 nucleotide sequence: TGTGCCACCGACCTGGGTAACTATGGCTACACCTTC. This codes for CATDLGNYGYTF. V gene TRBV6-1 combines with J gene TRBJ1-2; no clear D. The CDR3 consists of 12 residues. V shed 10 bases and J shed 1 base, with 10 bases lying between them. Germline lookup yields CDR1 MNHNS and CDR2 SASEGT.

This chain links TRBV6-6 with TRBJ2-7; no reliable D call. The CDR3 is 13 residues long. Trimming took off 6 bases at V and 2 bases at J, with 11 bases between the two ends. Germline V gene lookup returns CDR1 MNHNY and CDR2 SVGAGI (reference sequence). The CDR3 here is CASSRLVAYEQYF. Here the CDR3 DNA reads TGTGCCAGCAGCCGTCTGGTCGCCTACGAGCAGTACTTC.

In its sample, this clonotype was seen a few times. The chain employs TRBV5-4 and TRBJ2-3; D is ambiguous. CDR3 length: 13 amino acids. V lost 3 bases and J 2 bases, leaving 7 bases between the germline ends. Germline V gene sequence: CDR1 SGHNT, CDR2 YYREEE (reference sequence). The DNA for the CDR3 is TGTGCCAGCAGCTATACTAACACAGATACGCAGTATTTT. Its translation is CASSYTNTDTQYF. Complete variable domain (other parts from reference TRBV5-4 and TRBJ2-3): ETGVTQSPTHLIKTRGQQVTLRCSSQSGHNTVSWYQQALGQGPQFIFQYYREEENGRGNFPPRFSGLQFPNYSSELNVNALELDDSALYLCASSYTNTDTQYFGPGTRLTVL.

There are a few counts of this clonotype. This chain joins TRBV6-2 or TRBV6-3 and TRBJ2-5, with 7 bases that match TRBD1. Germline V CDR1 and CDR2: MNHEY, SVGEGT. The CDR3 loop spans 13 amino acids. V shed 6 bases, J shed 1 base, and the junction held 2 bases outside the gene matches. The CDR3 sequence: CASSDRAQETQYF. The CDR3 region has the DNA TGTGCCAGCAGCGACAGGGCCCAAGAGACCCAGTACTTC.

Only a few counts were recorded for this clonotype. The chain joins TRBV6-6 to TRBJ2-3, with unresolved D. The ends were cut back, 6 bases at V and 6 bases at J, with 10 bases in the middle. This CDR3 comprises 12 residues. Germline CDR1 reads MNHNY; CDR2 reads SVGAGI (reference sequence). CDR3 loop: CASSRLPDTQYF. DNA of the CDR3: TGTGCCAGCAGCCGATTGCCCGATACGCAGTATTTT.

The chain carries TRBV6-1 and TRBJ2-3; 12 nucleotides align to TRBD2. The V segment lost 6 bases and the J segment 14 bases; nucleotides outside the gene matches: 9. The CDR3 spans 13 residues. CDR1 is MNHNS and CDR2 is SASEGT in the germline V gene. The CDR3 here is CASSPGLAGNMYF. The CDR3 DNA follows: TGTGCCAGCAGCCCAGGACTAGCGGGGAACATGTATTTT.

The J gene is TRBJ1-4, the V gene TRBV6-1; D is possibly TRBD1 (5 bases). Trimming removed 8 bases at V and 4 bases at J, with 11 bases between. This CDR3 is 13 amino acids long. The germline V gene encodes CDR1 MNHNS and CDR2 SASEGT. The CDR3 spells CASCGQLNEKLFF. DNA for the CDR3: TGTGCCAGCTGCGGACAACTTAATGAAAAACTGTTTTTT.

This chain connects TRBV14 to TRBJ2-1; a possible D gene is TRBD2 (6 bases). Germline CDR1 is SGHDN and CDR2 is FVKESK. The CDR3 is 16 amino acids. Trimming pared 0 bases from V and 6 bases from J, leaving 15 bases between. CDR3 sequence (DNA): TGTGCCAGCAGCCAAGAGGTAGAACTAGCTCCCAATGAGCAGTTCTTC. This translates into CASSQEVELAPNEQFF.

The V call is TRBV7-8, the J call TRBJ2-2, with TRBD2 identical over 9 bases. Germline lookup yields CDR1 SGHVS and CDR2 FQNEAQ. The CDR3 extends over 19 amino acids. The trim removed 5 bases at V and 3 bases at J, leaving 16 bases unmatched. This chain's CDR3 is CASSISGGLGGGDTGELFF. CDR3 bases: TGTGCCAGCAGCATATCGGGGGGCCTTGGCGGGGGGGACACCGGGGAGCTGTTTTTT.

This chain uses TRBV18 with TRBJ2-5; possibly TRBD1 for D (5 bases). Deletions cut 6 bases from V and 2 bases from J, with 16 bases between. CDR1 and CDR2 from the germline V gene are KGHSH and LQKENI. This CDR3 has 15 residues. The CDR3 loop reads CASSKSQGTQETQYF. As DNA, the CDR3 is TGTGCCAGCTCCAAGTCCCAGGGAACTCAAGAGACCCAGTACTTC.

The J gene is TRBJ2-1, the V gene TRBV7-2; no reliable D call. The CDR3 covers 15 residues. Germline-derived CDR1 and CDR2 are SGHTA and FQGNSA. The V end was cut by 3 bases, the J end by 6 bases, with 15 bases between. CDR3 in DNA: TGTGCCAGCAGCTTGGGGTTCGGAGAATTCAATGAGCAGTTCTTC. Its protein product is CASSLGFGEFNEQFF.

The rearrangement joins TRBV5-6 to TRBJ2-5; maybe TRBD1 (6 bases). There are 16 residues in the CDR3. Germline assignment: CDR1 SGHDT and CDR2 YYEEEE. Between the trimmed V and J ends, which lost 0 bases and 4 bases, there was a span of 16 bases. CDR3 in amino acids: CASSLAVDRLPETQYF. The CDR3 nucleotides are TGTGCCAGCAGCTTGGCCGTGGACAGACTACCAGAGACCCAGTACTTC.

In this sample, this clonotype turned up a few times. CDR3 residues: CASSQDRSRGEKLFF. Written as DNA, the CDR3 is TGCGCCAGCAGCCAAGATCGTTCCAGAGGAGAAAAACTGTTTTTT. V is TRBV4-3 and J is TRBJ1-4; no definite D call. The CDR3 sequence is 15 residues long. Per germline, CDR1 LGHNA and CDR2 YSLEER. Trimming cost V 0 bases and J 8 bases, with 13 bases left between them.

This clonotype was observed many times. The CDR3 nucleotides read TGTGCCAGCAGTTACTCGGGAGGAGGCACTGAAGCTTTCTTT. It codes for CASSYSGGGTEAFF. The rearrangement uses TRBV6-5 and TRBJ1-1; D ambiguous. Trimming took 0 bases from V and 4 from J, leaving 9 bases between them. Germline lookup yields CDR1 MNHEY and CDR2 SVGAGI. The CDR3 has 14 amino acids.

The chain uses TRBV28 and TRBJ1-3; D remains unclear. Trimming took 5 bases from V and 4 from J, leaving 15 bases between them. The CDR3 runs to 15 residues. Germline CDR1 MDHEN, CDR2 SYDVKM. The CDR3 sequence is CASSPLLGGGNTIYF. The DNA for the CDR3 is TGTGCCAGCAGTCCGTTACTCGGAGGGGGAAACACCATATATTTT.

This clonotype was detected once. The chain is built from TRBV28 and TRBJ1-5; 7 nucleotides match TRBD1. CDR1 and CDR2 from the germline V gene are MDHEN and SYDVKM. The ends lost 0 bases at V and 4 bases at J; junction bases unmatched: 3. CDR3 length equals 15 residues. CDR3 protein: CASSLWGQQNQPQHF. The CDR3 bases are TGTGCCAGCAGTTTATGGGGACAGCAGAATCAGCCCCAGCATTTT.

CDR3 amino acids: CASSPESGVGNQPQHF. CDR3 coding DNA: TGTGCCAGCAGCCCAGAAAGCGGGGTCGGCAATCAGCCCCAGCATTTT. The chain carries TRBV4-2 and TRBJ1-5, with D unresolved. V dropped 4 bases and J dropped 2 bases, with 15 bases sitting between them. Per germline, CDR1 LGHNA and CDR2 YNFKEQ. The CDR3 is 16 amino acids.

The chain joins TRBV12-3 or TRBV12-4 to TRBJ2-3, with TRBD2 as a possible D gene (5 bases). This CDR3 contains 14 residues. V lost 6 bases and J lost 0, with 10 bases in between. The CDR3 reads CASRMEASTDTQYF. The CDR3 DNA reads as TGTGCCAGCAGAATGGAGGCTAGCACAGATACGCAGTATTTT.

The chain carries TRBV11-2 and TRBJ2-1, with 12 bases that match TRBD2. Trimming at V came to 0 bases and at J to 8 bases, leaving 11 bases not matched to a gene. The CDR3 consists of 18 residues. The germline gives CDR1 SGHAT, CDR2 FQNNGV. This CDR3 reads CASSLDPRLAGGSDEQFF. CDR3 in DNA: TGTGCCAGCAGCTTAGACCCCCGCCTAGCGGGAGGGTCTGATGAGCAGTTCTTC.

The V call is TRBV28, the J call TRBJ1-6; D call uncertain. CDR3 length: 16 residues. Germline V gene lookup returns CDR1 MDHEN and CDR2 SYDVKM. The V end lost 2 bases, the J end lost 2 bases, and 10 bases lay between the germline ends. The CDR3 loop reads CASSLKGMPYNSPLHF. DNA for the CDR3: TGTGCCAGCAGTTTAAAGGGTATGCCCTATAATTCACCCCTCCACTTT. Supplemented by reference TRBV28 and TRBJ1-6, the full variable domain reads DVKVTQSSRYLVKRTGEKVFLECVQDMDHENMFWYRQDPGLGLRLIYFSYDVKMKEKGDIPEGYSVSREKKERFSLILESASTNQTSMYLCASSLKGMPYNSPLHFGNGTRLTVT.

The rearrangement uses TRBV7-6 and TRBJ1-4, with TRBD1 identical over 7 bases. Trimming cost V 2 bases and J 4 bases; bases outside gene matches: 4. CDR1 SGHVS and CDR2 FNYEAQ come from the germline V gene. This CDR3 is built from 15 residues. The CDR3 sequence: CASSLTTGSNEKLFF. The CDR3 DNA sequence: TGTGCCAGCAGCTTAACGACAGGGAGTAATGAAAAACTGTTTTTT.

Only a few counts were recorded for this clonotype. The rearrangement uses TRBV7-7 and TRBJ2-2; tentatively, D is TRBD2 (5 bases). The V end was cut by 5 bases, the J end by 0 bases, with 7 bases between. Germline V gives CDR1 SSHAT, CDR2 FNYEAQ (reference sequence). The CDR3 has 14 residues. CDR3 DNA sequence: TGTGCCAGCAGCGAGGGAACGAACACCGGGGAGCTGTTTTTT. Protein product: CASSEGTNTGELFF. Complete variable domain (other parts from reference TRBV7-7 and TRBJ2-2): GAGVSQSPRYKVTKRGQDVTLRCDPISSHATLYWYQQALGQGPEFLTYFNYEAQPDKSGLPSDRFSAERPEGSISTLTIQRTEQRDSAMYRCASSEGTNTGELFFGEGSRLTVL.